The 31 T cell receptor beta chains below were found in one sample sequenced in a study of CD8 T cells in Susac syndrome. With random hexamers, reverse transcription was performed on about 0.5 to 1 ug of RNA. MiXCR, applied by TCRdb to the immunoSEQ multiplex PCR reads, yields one record per CDR3 protein. The table lists 120,000 or so distinct CDR3 sequences, 85% to 95% of them singletons. Sequencing was performed on CD8+ T cells from PBMCs. The receptor set was obtained from a human donor with Susac syndrome.

The chain is built from TRBV4-1 and TRBJ2-3; D is unclear. The length of the CDR3 is 13 residues. CDR1 and CDR2 (germline): MGHRA, YSYEKL. V was shortened by 1 base and J by 4 bases, with 6 bases between the two germline ends. DNA of the CDR3: TGCGCCAGCAGCCAAGTTAAGGCAGATACGCAGTATTTT. It is translated as CASSQVKADTQYF.

J is TRBJ1-1 and V is TRBV19; D might be TRBD1 (5 bases). The CDR3 extends over 13 amino acids. Trimming removed 9 bases from V and 4 bases from J, with 15 bases in between. Per the germline V gene, CDR1 is LNHDA and CDR2 is SQIVND (reference sequence). CDR3 region: CASSTALTTEAFF. CDR3 nucleotides: TGTGCCAGCTCGACAGCCCTTACCACTGAAGCTTTCTTT.

This clonotype was seen only once. The rearrangement links TRBV11-2 to TRBJ2-7; 7 bases are a match to TRBD1. V trimming: 3 bases; J trimming: 0 bases; junction bases outside the gene matches: 5. This CDR3 comprises 15 residues. CDR1 and CDR2 from the germline V gene are SGHAT and FQNNGV. The CDR3 nucleotides are TGTGCCAGCAGCTTTTTTCGGACAGGCTCCTACGAGCAGTACTTC. It yields the protein CASSFFRTGSYEQYF.

The V gene is TRBV9, the J gene TRBJ2-2; a weak D match, TRBD2 (6 bases). In germline, CDR1 is SGDLS, CDR2 YYNGEE. V lost 0 bases to trimming and J lost 7 bases, with 7 bases between them. The CDR3 runs to 13 residues. CDR3 nucleotides: TGTGCCAGCAGCGTAGACGGGAGCGGGGAGCTGTTTTTT. It specifies CASSVDGSGELFF.

This clonotype was picked up many times. An end of the junction differs from the germline gene, which may be a read error. The chain is built from TRBV7-6 and TRBJ2-7, with D possibly matching TRBD1 (6 bases). Looked up from germline, CDR1 is SGHVS and CDR2 is FNYEAQ. The CDR3 consists of 11 residues. CDR3 coding DNA: TGTGCCAGCAGCTTAGAACTGGACAGTTCGTTC. Protein: CASSLELDSSF.

The V and J genes are TRBV4-3 and TRBJ1-4; D is perhaps TRBD1 (5 bases). Trimming shortened V by 4 bases and J by 4 bases, and 13 bases separated the two germline ends. The CDR3 consists of 15 residues. The germline CDR1 and CDR2 sequences are LGHNA and YSLEER. CDR3 coding DNA: TGCGCCAGCAGCCCCGGGACGGCATATAATGAAAAACTGTTTTTT. Translation: CASSPGTAYNEKLFF.

The J gene is TRBJ1-2, the V gene TRBV3-1; D remains unclear. There are 13 residues in the CDR3. Trimming removed 2 bases at V and 8 bases at J, with 12 bases between. Germline assignment: CDR1 LGHDT and CDR2 YNNKEL (reference sequence). The CDR3: CASSQNKAKGYTF. The DNA of the CDR3 is TGTGCCAGCAGCCAAAACAAAGCAAAGGGCTACACCTTC. The full variable domain, in which reference TRBV3-1 and TRBJ1-2 provide the parts outside the CDR3, is DTAVSQTPKYLVTQMGNDKSIKCEQNLGHDTMYWYKQDSKKFLKIMFSYNNKELIINETVPNRFSPKSPDKAHLNLHINSLELGDSAVYFCASSQNKAKGYTFGSGTRLTVV.

The J gene is TRBJ1-4, the V gene TRBV10-2; TRBD1 aligns across 8 bases. J was trimmed by 6 bases and V by 5 bases; bases with no gene match: 5. Germline V gene data show CDR1 as WSHSY and CDR2 as SAAADI. The length of the CDR3 is 14 residues. The CDR3 protein is CASSPGQEHEKLFF. The DNA of the CDR3 is TGCGCCAGCAGTCCGGGACAGGAACATGAAAAACTGTTTTTT.

The chain is built from TRBV4-1 and TRBJ2-5, with TRBD1 identical over 8 bases. CDR3 size: 14 residues. Germline V gene sequence: CDR1 MGHRA, CDR2 YSYEKL. The V segment lost 4 bases and the J segment 5 bases; nucleotides outside the gene matches: 6. The CDR3: CASSPTGVGETQYF. In DNA form, the CDR3 reads TGCGCCAGCAGCCCGACAGGGGTTGGGGAGACCCAGTACTTC.

The chain links TRBV12-3 or TRBV12-4 to TRBJ2-7, with a possible D match to TRBD2 (6 bases). The ends were cut back, 5 bases at V and 6 bases at J, with 14 bases in the middle. The CDR3 has 13 residues. The CDR3 is CASSAGTAPEQYF. CDR3 in DNA: TGTGCCAGCAGTGCGGGGACCGCGCCCGAGCAGTACTTC.

J is TRBJ2-2 and V is TRBV4-1; 7 bases align to TRBD1. Trimming cost V 4 bases and J 1 base; bases outside gene matches: 6. Germline-derived CDR1 and CDR2 are MGHRA and YSYEKL. The length of the CDR3 is 16 residues. In nucleotides, the CDR3 is TGCGCCAGCAGCCCACGGGACAGTGTGAACACCGGGGAGCTGTTTTTT. Its translation is CASSPRDSVNTGELFF.

The V and J genes are TRBV27 and TRBJ1-2, with D hard to call. CDR3 size: 15 residues. From germline, CDR1 is MNHEY and CDR2 SMNVEV (reference sequence). The V and J ends lost 4 bases and 2 bases respectively, with 14 bases between them. The CDR3 nucleotides read TGTGCCAGCAGTTCACCCCGAACCGGGAACTATGGCTACACCTTC. It is translated as CASSSPRTGNYGYTF.

V is TRBV4-1 and J is TRBJ2-7; D unresolved. This CDR3 is 14 amino acids long. CDR1 and CDR2 (germline): MGHRA, YSYEKL. With 1 base removed from V and 2 bases from J, the gap between germline ends came to 9 bases. For the CDR3, the DNA is TGCGCCAGCAGCCAAGTAACAAGGGCCTACGAGCAGTACTTC. This encodes CASSQVTRAYEQYF.

In nucleotides, the CDR3 is TGTGCCAGCAGCCAAGATACGACGACAGGCTACGAGCAGTACTTC. This sequence encodes CASSQDTTTGYEQYF. The gene calls are TRBV3-1 and TRBJ2-7; a weak D match, TRBD1 (6 bases). Germline-derived CDR1 and CDR2 are LGHDT and YNNKEL (reference sequence). The CDR3 is 15 amino acids. Trimming took 0 bases from V and 3 from J, leaving 12 bases between them.

The chain is built from TRBV28 and TRBJ2-1, with D possibly called TRBD1 or TRBD2 (5 bases each). The CDR3 sequence is 15 residues long. V lost 0 bases, J lost 8 bases, and 14 bases lay in between. CDR1 and CDR2 from the germline V gene are MDHEN and SYDVKM. CDR3 nucleotide sequence: TGTGCCAGCAGTTTATGGGGGACCGAGGTCGATGAGCAGTTCTTC. Protein: CASSLWGTEVDEQFF.

This clonotype has just one count. V is TRBV13 and J is TRBJ2-7, with TRBD1 matching 7 bases. V was clipped by 4 bases and J by 12 bases; unmatched bases: 15. The CDR3 extends over 14 amino acids. CDR1 is PRHDT, CDR2 FYEKMQ, per germline (reference sequence). This CDR3 is CASSSTGTDQERYF. CDR3 sequence (DNA): TGTGCCAGCAGCTCAACCGGGACAGACCAGGAAAGGTACTTC.

The chain has TRBV10-2 and TRBJ1-1, with unresolved D. The CDR3 consists of 13 residues. The V end was cut by 6 bases, the J end by 3 bases, with 11 bases between. Germline V gives CDR1 WSHSY, CDR2 SAAADI. The CDR3: CASSEFGYTEAFF. Written as DNA, the CDR3 is TGCGCCAGCAGCGAATTCGGGTACACTGAAGCTTTCTTT.

The V call is TRBV12-3 or TRBV12-4, the J call TRBJ1-2, with no clear D. V dropped 5 bases and J dropped 8 bases, with 9 bases sitting between them. The CDR3 consists of 11 residues. The CDR3 DNA sequence: TGTGCCAGCAGTCCTGTCTGGGGCTACACCTTC. It translates to CASSPVWGYTF.

V and J are TRBV2 and TRBJ2-1; 11 bases agree with TRBD1. The CDR3 is 15 residues long. Per the germline V gene, CDR1 is SNHLY and CDR2 is FYNNEI. Trimming took 6 bases from V and 7 from J; bases not matched to a gene: 8. The CDR3 here is CASRPPGTGGNEQFF. CDR3 coding DNA: TGTGCCAGCAGACCCCCCGGGACAGGGGGGAATGAGCAGTTCTTC.

The chain couples TRBV7-9 to TRBJ2-3; the match to TRBD2 covers 7 bases. Germline assignment: CDR1 SEHNR and CDR2 FQNEAQ (reference sequence). V lost 5 bases to trimming and J lost 0 bases; unmatched junction nucleotides: 5. The CDR3 contains 15 residues. CDR3 DNA: TGTGCCAGCAGCGCCAGCGGGGTTAGCACAGATACGCAGTATTTT. Its protein product is CASSASGVSTDTQYF. Full variable domain (remainder filled in from reference TRBV7-9 and TRBJ2-3): DTGVSQNPRHKITKRGQNVTFRCDPISEHNRLYWYRQTLGQGPEFLTYFQNEAQLEKSRLLSDRFSAERPKGSFSTLEIQRTEQGDSAMYLCASSASGVSTDTQYFGPGTRLTVL.

V usage is TRBV9 and J usage is TRBJ1-4; D remains unclear. Trimming stripped 4 bases from V and 5 bases from J, with 12 bases between. The CDR3 has 14 amino acids. Germline V lookup: CDR1 SGDLS, CDR2 YYNGEE. The CDR3 protein is CASSPGSGNEKLFF. The CDR3 DNA sequence: TGTGCCAGCAGCCCGGGGTCAGGCAATGAAAAACTGTTTTTT. Full variable domain (outside the CDR3, taken from reference TRBV9 and TRBJ1-4): DSGVTQTPKHLITATGQRVTLRCSPRSGDLSVYWYQQSLDQGLQFLIQYYNGEERAKGNILERFSAQQFPDLHSELNLSSLELGDSALYFCASSPGSGNEKLFFGSGTQLSVL.

The CDR3 spells CSVEGVQGQPYEQYF. The CDR3 DNA reads as TGCAGCGTTGAAGGCGTGCAGGGACAGCCTTACGAGCAGTACTTC. The chain links TRBV29-1 to TRBJ2-7, with 7 bases that match TRBD1. CDR1 is SQVTM, CDR2 ANQGSEA, per germline. The CDR3 sequence is 15 residues long. V trimming: 1 base; J trimming: 4 bases; junction bases outside the gene matches: 10.

The chain uses TRBV25-1 and TRBJ2-5; D could derive from TRBD1 or TRBD2 (5 bases each). V was shortened by 5 bases and J by 3 bases, with 16 bases between the two germline ends. Germline V lookup: CDR1 MGHDK, CDR2 SYGVNS. The CDR3 covers 15 residues. The CDR3 region is CASSPRAGLEETQYF. The CDR3 DNA reads as TGTGCCAGCAGTCCCAGGGCGGGTCTGGAAGAGACCCAGTACTTC.

The V gene is TRBV7-8, the J gene TRBJ2-5; 8 bases align to TRBD1. The V gene end was trimmed by 6 bases and the J gene end by 5 bases; junction bases not matched to a gene: 8. CDR3 length: 14 amino acids. Germline lookup yields CDR1 SGHVS and CDR2 FQNEAQ. The CDR3 spells CASRGQEKGETQYF. CDR3 nucleotides: TGTGCCAGCAGGGGACAGGAGAAGGGTGAGACCCAGTACTTC. Full variable domain (missing parts from reference TRBV7-8 and TRBJ2-5): GAGVSQSPRYKVAKRGQDVALRCDPISGHVSLFWYQQALGQGPEFLTYFQNEAQLDKSGLPSDRFFAERPEGSVSTLKIQRTQQEDSAVYLCASRGQEKGETQYFGPGTRLLVL.

This chain uses TRBV20-1 with TRBJ1-2, with D uncertain. Germline CDR1 reads DFQATT; CDR2 reads SNEGSKA (reference sequence). V gave up 5 bases and J gave up 1 base, with 17 bases separating them. The CDR3 spans 15 residues. The DNA of the CDR3 is TGCAGTGCTCCCTCAGCGGCTCGGAGTAACTATGGCTACACCTTC. It yields the protein CSAPSAARSNYGYTF.

This chain joins TRBV27 and TRBJ1-2, with D perhaps TRBD1 (5 bases). Trimming took off 1 base at V and 4 bases at J, with 13 bases between the two ends. There are 15 residues in the CDR3. Germline CDR1 is MNHEY and CDR2 is SMNVEV (reference sequence). The CDR3 DNA reads as TGTGCCAGCAGTTTATTAGGGACCAGGGCCTATGGCTACACCTTC. Translating it yields CASSLLGTRAYGYTF.

This sequence joins TRBV6-6 and TRBJ2-5, with D hard to call. Between the trimmed V and J ends, which lost 2 bases and 3 bases, there was a span of 10 bases. Germline V CDR1 and CDR2: MNHNY, SVGAGI (reference sequence). The CDR3 loop spans 14 amino acids. The chain's CDR3 is CASSYVTPKETQYF. The CDR3 DNA reads as TGTGCCAGCAGTTACGTGACTCCTAAAGAGACCCAGTACTTC.

This clonotype was observed a few times. V and J are TRBV29-1 and TRBJ2-7; TRBD2 matches at 8 bases. The CDR3 consists of 14 residues. CDR1 and CDR2 from the germline V gene are SQVTM and ANQGSEA. J was trimmed by 2 bases and V by 5 bases; bases with no gene match: 8. CDR3: CSVRGGGIPYEQYF. In nucleotides, the CDR3 is TGCAGCGTTCGGGGGGGAGGGATTCCCTACGAGCAGTACTTC.

The chain is built from TRBV3-1 and TRBJ1-2, with D uncertain. This CDR3 is 15 amino acids long. The germline V and J ends were trimmed by 4 bases and 5 bases, with 17 bases remaining between them. Germline CDR1 is LGHDT and CDR2 is YNNKEL (reference sequence). CDR3 in DNA: TGTGCCAGCAGCCCGCCGGAGGATTCGGTATATGGCTACACCTTC. It codes for CASSPPEDSVYGYTF.

The chain uses TRBV7-8 and TRBJ2-3; 11 bases agree with TRBD2. The V segment lost 5 bases and the J segment 5 bases; nucleotides outside the gene matches: 9. Per germline, CDR1 SGHVS and CDR2 FQNEAQ. The CDR3 sequence is 16 residues long. CDR3 sequence: CASSISGGAGLDTQYF. The CDR3 DNA sequence: TGTGCCAGCAGCATTAGCGGGGGGGCCGGTCTAGATACGCAGTATTTT.

The chain is built from TRBV7-8 and TRBJ2-7, with 7 bases that match TRBD1. The CDR3 is made up of 15 amino acids. Germline values: CDR1 SGHVS, CDR2 FQNEAQ. With V trimmed by 5 bases and J by 5 bases, 12 bases remained unmatched. The CDR3 is CASSGYRGRHNEQYF. CDR3 nucleotide sequence: TGTGCCAGCAGCGGGTACAGGGGTAGGCACAACGAGCAGTACTTC.